This TCR beta chain was recovered during a study of blood T cell repertoires in COVID-19. Germline V gene lookup returns CDR1 MNHEY and CDR2 SVGEGT. The CDR3 is made up of 12 amino acids. Trimming removed 4 bases at V and 8 bases at J, with 9 bases between. In the authors' methods: Reference gene primer amplification gave nucleated cell count estimates. TCRdb's copy holds only in-frame clones and misses some; the assay was immunoSEQ multiplex PCR. V and J calls plus clone size are reproduced from that table; the DNA served to infer D and trimming. The sample contains more than 25,000 clones, about 90% of which appear only once.

The chain combines TRBV6-2 or TRBV6-3 with TRBJ2-1; D may be TRBD2 (6 bases). The sequence derives from an older man with active or convalescent COVID-19. The sample comprised peripheral blood. CDR3 nucleotides: TGTGCCAGCAGTTCCAGACTAGATGAGCAGTTCTTC. This codes for CASSSRLDEQFF.